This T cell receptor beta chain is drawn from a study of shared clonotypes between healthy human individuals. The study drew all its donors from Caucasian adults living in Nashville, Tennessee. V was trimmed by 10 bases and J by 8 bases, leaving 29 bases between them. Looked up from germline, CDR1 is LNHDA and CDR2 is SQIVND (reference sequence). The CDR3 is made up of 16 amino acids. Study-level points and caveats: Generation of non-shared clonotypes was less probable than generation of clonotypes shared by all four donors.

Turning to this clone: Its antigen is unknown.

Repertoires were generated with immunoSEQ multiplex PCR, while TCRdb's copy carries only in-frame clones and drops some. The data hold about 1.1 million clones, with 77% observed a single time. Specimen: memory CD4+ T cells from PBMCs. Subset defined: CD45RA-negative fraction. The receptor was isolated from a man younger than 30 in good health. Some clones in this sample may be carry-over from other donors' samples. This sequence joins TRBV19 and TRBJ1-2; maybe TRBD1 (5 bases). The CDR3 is CATQKTTTGLLWGYTF. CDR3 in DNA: TGTGCCACCCAAAAAACCACGACGGGACTTCTGTGGGGCTACACCTTC.